This T cell receptor (beta chain) was recorded in a study of cytomegalovirus exposure and HLA in healthy donors. Study background: The same platform as the roughly 630 first-cohort repertoires was used for the 90 to 150 validation repertoires, a later analysis reported.

This clone was seen a single time. Germline V gives CDR1 KGHSH, CDR2 LQKENI. Trimming shortened V by 5 bases and J by 3 bases, and 10 bases separated the two germline ends. The CDR3 has 14 amino acids. Measured with immunoSEQ multiplex PCR; TCRdb has only the in-frame clones, and not every one. The repertoire holds over 200,000 clones, with 90% as singletons. What was sequenced was PBMCs. The source of this sequence is a young woman in good health and CMV-seronegative. The chain is built from TRBV18 and TRBJ2-2, with TRBD1 as a possible D gene (5 bases). CDR3 DNA: TGTGCCAGCTCAGCAGGGTCGGACACCGGGGAGCTGTTTTTT. This sequence encodes CASSAGSDTGELFF.